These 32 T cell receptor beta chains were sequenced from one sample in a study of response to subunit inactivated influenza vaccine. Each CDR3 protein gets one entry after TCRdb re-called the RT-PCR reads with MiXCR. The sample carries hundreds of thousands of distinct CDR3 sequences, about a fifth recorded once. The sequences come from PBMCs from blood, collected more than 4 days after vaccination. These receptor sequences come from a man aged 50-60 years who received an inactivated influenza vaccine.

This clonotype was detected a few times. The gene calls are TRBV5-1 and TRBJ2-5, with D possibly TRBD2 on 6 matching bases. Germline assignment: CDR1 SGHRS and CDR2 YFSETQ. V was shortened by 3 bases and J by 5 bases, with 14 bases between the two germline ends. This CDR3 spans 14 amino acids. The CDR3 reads CASSSEGRGETQYF. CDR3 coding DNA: TGCGCCAGCAGCTCGGAGGGTAGAGGCGAGACCCAGTACTTC.

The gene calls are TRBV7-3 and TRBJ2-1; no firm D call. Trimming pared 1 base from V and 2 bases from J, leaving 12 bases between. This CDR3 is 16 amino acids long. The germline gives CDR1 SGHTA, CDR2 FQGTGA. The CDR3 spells CASSLSRRPPYNEQFF. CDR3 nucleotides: TGTGCCAGCAGCTTAAGCCGCAGGCCACCCTACAATGAGCAGTTCTTC.

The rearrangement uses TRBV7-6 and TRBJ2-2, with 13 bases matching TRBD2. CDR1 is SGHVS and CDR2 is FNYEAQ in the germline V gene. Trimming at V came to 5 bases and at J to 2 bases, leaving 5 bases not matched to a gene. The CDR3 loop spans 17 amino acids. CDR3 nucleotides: TGTGCCAGCAGCCAACTAGCGGGAGGGGGAAACACCGGGGAGCTGTTTTTT. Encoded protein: CASSQLAGGGNTGELFF.

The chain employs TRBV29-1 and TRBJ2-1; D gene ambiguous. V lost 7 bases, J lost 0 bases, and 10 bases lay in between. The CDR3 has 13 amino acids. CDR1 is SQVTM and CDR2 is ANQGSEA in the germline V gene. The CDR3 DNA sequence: TGCAGCGGAGCATACCGCTCCTACAATGAGCAGTTCTTC. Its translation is CSGAYRSYNEQFF.

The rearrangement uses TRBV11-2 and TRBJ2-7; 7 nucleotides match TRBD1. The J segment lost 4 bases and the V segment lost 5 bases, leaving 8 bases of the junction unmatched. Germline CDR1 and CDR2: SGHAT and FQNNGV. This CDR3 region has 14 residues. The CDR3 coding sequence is TGTGCCAGCAGCCCTCCCCGGGACAGATACGAGCAGTACTTC. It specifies CASSPPRDRYEQYF.

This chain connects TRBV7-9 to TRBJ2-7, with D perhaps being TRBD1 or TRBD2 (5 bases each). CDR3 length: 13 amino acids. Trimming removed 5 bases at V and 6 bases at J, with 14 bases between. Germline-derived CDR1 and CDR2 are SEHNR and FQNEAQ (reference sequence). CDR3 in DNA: TGTGCCAGCAGCCTGGGTGGGGGAGCCGAGCAGTACTTC. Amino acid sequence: CASSLGGGAEQYF.

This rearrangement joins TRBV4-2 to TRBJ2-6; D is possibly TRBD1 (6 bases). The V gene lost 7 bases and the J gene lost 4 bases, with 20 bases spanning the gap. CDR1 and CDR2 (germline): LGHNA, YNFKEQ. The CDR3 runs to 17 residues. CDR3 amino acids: CASILRGGTSGANVLTF. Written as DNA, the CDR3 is TGTGCCAGCATCCTCCGGGGTGGGACATCGGGGGCCAACGTCCTGACTTTC.

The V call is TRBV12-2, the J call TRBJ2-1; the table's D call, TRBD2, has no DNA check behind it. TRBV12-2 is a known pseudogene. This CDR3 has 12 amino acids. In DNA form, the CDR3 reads TGTGCAAGCCCTAGACTAGTACGTGAGCAGTTCTTC. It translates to CASPRLVREQFF.

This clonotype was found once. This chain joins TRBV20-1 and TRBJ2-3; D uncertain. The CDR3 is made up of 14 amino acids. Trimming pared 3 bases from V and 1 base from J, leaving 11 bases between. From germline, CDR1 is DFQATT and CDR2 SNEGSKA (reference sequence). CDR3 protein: CSASVSGGTDTQYF. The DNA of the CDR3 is TGCAGTGCTAGTGTTTCTGGCGGCACAGATACGCAGTATTTT.

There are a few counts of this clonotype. DNA for the CDR3: TGTGCCAGCAGTGGCCAGGGGATTAGCAATCAGCCCCAGCATTTT. Amino acids: CASSGQGISNQPQHF. The chain combines TRBV12-3 or TRBV12-4 with TRBJ1-5, with a weak D call TRBD1 (6 bases). V lost 5 bases to trimming and J lost 0 bases, with 11 bases between them. This CDR3 comprises 15 residues.

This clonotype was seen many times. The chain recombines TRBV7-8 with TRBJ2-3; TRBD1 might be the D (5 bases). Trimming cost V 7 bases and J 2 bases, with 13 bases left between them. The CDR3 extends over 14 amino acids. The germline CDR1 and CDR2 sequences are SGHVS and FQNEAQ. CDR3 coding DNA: TGTGCCAGCAACCGACAGTATGACACAGATACGCAGTATTTT. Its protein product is CASNRQYDTDTQYF.

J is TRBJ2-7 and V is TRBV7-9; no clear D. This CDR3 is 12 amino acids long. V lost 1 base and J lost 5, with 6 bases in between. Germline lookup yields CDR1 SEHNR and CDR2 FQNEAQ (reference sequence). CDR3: CASSLVADEQYF. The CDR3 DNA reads TGTGCCAGCAGCTTAGTGGCAGACGAGCAGTACTTC.

In nucleotides, the CDR3 is TGTGCCAGCAGCACCAGGGCCGGGGAGCTGTTTTTT. Amino acids: CASSTRAGELFF. The V and J genes are TRBV7-8 and TRBJ2-2, with D possibly TRBD1 on 5 matching bases. Trimming took 5 bases from V and 6 from J, leaving 7 bases between them. Germline CDR1 and CDR2: SGHVS and FQNEAQ. This CDR3 is built from 12 residues.

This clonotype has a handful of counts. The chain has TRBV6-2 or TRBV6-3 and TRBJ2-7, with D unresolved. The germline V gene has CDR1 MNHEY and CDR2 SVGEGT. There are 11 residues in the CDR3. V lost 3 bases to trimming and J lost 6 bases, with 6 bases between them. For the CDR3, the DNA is TGTGCCAGCAGTTATGGCGCCGAGCAGTACTTC. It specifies CASSYGAEQYF.

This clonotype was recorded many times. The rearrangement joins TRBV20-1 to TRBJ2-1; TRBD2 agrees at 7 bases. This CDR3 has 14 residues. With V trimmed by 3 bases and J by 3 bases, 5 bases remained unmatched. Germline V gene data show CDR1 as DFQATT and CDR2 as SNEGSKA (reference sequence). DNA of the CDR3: TGCAGTGCTAGTAAAGCTAGCGGCTACAATGAGCAGTTCTTC. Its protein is CSASKASGYNEQFF.

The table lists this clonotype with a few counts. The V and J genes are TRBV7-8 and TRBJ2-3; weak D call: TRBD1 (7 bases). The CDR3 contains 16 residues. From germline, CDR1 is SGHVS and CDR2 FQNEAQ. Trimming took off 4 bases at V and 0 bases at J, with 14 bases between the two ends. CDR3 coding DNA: TGTGCCAGCAGCTGGCGGAGGGGGCACAGCACAGATACGCAGTATTTT. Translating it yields CASSWRRGHSTDTQYF.

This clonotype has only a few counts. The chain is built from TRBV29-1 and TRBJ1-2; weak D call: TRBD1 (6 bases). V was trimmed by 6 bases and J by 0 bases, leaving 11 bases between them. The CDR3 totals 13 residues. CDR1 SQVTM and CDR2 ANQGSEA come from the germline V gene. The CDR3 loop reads CSVPGAPNYGYTF. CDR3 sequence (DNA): TGCAGCGTACCAGGGGCCCCTAACTATGGCTACACCTTC.

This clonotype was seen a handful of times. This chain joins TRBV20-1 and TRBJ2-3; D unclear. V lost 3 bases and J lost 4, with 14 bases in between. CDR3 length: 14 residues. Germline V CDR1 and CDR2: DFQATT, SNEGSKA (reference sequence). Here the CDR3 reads CSARTPQGADTQYF. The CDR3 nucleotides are TGCAGTGCTAGGACCCCTCAAGGAGCAGATACGCAGTATTTT.

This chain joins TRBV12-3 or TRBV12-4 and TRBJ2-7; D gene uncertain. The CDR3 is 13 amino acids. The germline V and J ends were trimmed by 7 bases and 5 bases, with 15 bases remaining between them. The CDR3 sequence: CASTPELAHEQYF. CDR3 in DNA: TGTGCCAGCACCCCCGAGCTGGCCCACGAGCAGTACTTC.

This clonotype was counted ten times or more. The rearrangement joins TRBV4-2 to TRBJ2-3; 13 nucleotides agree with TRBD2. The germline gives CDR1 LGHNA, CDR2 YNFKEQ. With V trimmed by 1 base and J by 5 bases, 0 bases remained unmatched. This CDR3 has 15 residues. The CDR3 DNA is TGTGCCAGCAGCCAAGGACTAGCGGGAGGAGATACGCAGTATTTT. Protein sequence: CASSQGLAGGDTQYF.

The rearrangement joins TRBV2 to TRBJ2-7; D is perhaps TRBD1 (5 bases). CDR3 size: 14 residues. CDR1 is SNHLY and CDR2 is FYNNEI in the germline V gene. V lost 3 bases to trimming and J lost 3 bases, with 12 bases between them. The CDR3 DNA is TGTGCCAGCAGTGAGCAGGGCAGTGGCTACGAGCAGTACTTC. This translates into CASSEQGSGYEQYF.

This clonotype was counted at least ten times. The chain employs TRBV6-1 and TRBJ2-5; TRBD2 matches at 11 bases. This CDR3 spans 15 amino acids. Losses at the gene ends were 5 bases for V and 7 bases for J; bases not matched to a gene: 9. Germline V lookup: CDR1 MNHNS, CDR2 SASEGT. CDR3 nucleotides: TGTGCCAGCAGTACAGGGACTAGCGGAGTGAGGACCCAGTACTTC. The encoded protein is CASSTGTSGVRTQYF.

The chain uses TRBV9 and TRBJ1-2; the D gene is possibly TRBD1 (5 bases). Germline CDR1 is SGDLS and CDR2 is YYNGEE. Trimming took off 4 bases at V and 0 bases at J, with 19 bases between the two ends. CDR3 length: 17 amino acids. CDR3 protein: CASSLHHRGSPNYGYTF. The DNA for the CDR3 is TGTGCCAGCAGCCTTCACCACCGGGGGTCACCTAACTATGGCTACACCTTC.

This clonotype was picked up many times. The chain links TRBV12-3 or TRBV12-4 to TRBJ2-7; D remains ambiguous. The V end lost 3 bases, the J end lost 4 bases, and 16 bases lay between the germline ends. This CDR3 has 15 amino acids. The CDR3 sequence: CASSFSMSALYEQYF. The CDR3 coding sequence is TGTGCCAGCAGTTTTTCAATGTCTGCTTTGTACGAGCAGTACTTC.

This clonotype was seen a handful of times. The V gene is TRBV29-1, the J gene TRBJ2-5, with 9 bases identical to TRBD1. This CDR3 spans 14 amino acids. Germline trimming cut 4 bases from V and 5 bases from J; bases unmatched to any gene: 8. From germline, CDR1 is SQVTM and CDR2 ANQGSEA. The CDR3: CSVGVGTGLETQYF. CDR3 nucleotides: TGCAGCGTTGGGGTCGGGACAGGGTTGGAGACCCAGTACTTC. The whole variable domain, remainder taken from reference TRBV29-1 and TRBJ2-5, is SAVISQKPSRDICQRGTSLTIQCQVDSQVTMMFWYRQQPGQSLTLIATANQGSEATYESGFVIDKFPISRPNLTFSTLTVSNMSPEDSSIYLCSVGVGTGLETQYFGPGTRLLVL.

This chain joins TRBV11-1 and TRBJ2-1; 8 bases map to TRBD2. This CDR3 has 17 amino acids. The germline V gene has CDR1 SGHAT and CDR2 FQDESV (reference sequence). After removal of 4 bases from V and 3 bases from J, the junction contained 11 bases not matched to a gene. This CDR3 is CASSSGAGGTNYNEQFF. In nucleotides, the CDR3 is TGTGCCAGCAGCTCTGGGGCGGGAGGAACGAACTACAATGAGCAGTTCTTC.

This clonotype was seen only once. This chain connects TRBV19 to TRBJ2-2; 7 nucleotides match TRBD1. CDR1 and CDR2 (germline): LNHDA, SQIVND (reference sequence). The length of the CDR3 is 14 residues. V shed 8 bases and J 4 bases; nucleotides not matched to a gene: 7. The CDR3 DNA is TGTGCCAGTGCAAAGACAGGGTTCACCGGGGAGCTGTTTTTT. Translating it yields CASAKTGFTGELFF.

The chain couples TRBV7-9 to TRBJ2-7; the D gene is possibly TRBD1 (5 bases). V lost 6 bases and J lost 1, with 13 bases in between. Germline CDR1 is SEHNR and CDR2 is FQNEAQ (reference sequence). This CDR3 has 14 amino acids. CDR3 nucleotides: TGTGCCAGCAGTCGCCCCCAGGGTTCCTACGAGCAGTACTTC. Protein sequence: CASSRPQGSYEQYF. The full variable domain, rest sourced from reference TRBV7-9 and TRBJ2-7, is DTGVSQNPRHKITKRGQNVTFRCDPISEHNRLYWYRQTLGQGPEFLTYFQNEAQLEKSRLLSDRFSAERPKGSFSTLEIQRTEQGDSAMYLCASSRPQGSYEQYFGPGTRLTVT.

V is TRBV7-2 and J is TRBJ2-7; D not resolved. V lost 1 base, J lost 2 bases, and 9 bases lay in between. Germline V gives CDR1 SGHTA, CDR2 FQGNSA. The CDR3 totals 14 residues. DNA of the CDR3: TGTGCCAGCAGCTTAGAGGCGGCAGCCTACGAGCAGTACTTC. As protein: CASSLEAAAYEQYF.

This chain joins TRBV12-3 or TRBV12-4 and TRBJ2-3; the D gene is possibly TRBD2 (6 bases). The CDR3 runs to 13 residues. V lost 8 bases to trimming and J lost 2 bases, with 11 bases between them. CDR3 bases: TGTGCCAGCGGGGAGGAAAACACAGATACGCAGTATTTT. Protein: CASGEENTDTQYF.

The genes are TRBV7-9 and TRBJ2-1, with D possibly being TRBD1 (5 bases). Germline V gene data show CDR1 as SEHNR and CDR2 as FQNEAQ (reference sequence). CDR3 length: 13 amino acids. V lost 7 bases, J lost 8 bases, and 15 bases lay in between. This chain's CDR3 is CASTRQGNYEQFF. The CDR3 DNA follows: TGTGCCAGCACTCGGCAGGGCAATTATGAGCAGTTCTTC.

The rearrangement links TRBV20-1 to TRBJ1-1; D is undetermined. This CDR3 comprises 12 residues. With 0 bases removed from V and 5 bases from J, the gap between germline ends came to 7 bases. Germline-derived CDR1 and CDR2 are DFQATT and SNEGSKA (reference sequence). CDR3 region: CSARDWGTEAFF. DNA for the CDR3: TGCAGTGCTAGAGATTGGGGTACTGAAGCTTTCTTT.